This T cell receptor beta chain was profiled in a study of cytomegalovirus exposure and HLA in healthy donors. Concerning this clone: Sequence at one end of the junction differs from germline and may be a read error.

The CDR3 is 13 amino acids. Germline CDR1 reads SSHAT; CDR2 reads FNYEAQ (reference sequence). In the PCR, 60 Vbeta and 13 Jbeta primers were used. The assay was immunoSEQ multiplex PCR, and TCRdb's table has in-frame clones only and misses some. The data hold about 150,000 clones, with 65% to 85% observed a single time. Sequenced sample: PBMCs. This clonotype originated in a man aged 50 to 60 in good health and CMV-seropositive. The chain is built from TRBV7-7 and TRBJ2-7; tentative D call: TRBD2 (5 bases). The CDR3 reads CASSPRVEGEQYF. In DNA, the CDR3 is TGTGCTAGCAGCCCCCGCGTAGAGGGCGAGCAGTACTTC.